Shown below are 32 T cell receptor beta chains from a single sample sequenced in a study of identifying expanded T cells in peripheral blood. Method: immunoSEQ multiplex PCR; TCRdb's copy keeps in-frame clones and lacks some. Of 95,000 to 100,000 clones detected, approximately 90% appear once; the ten largest clones hold about a sixth. Sequenced sample: blood. Receptors were obtained from a person between 18 and 75 years old in good health.

CDR3 region: CASSEVTNNQPQHF. The CDR3 nucleotides are TGTGCCAGCAGTGAGGTCACAAACAATCAGCCCCAGCATTTT. J is TRBJ1-5 and V is TRBV2, with D unclear. The length of the CDR3 is 14 residues. V dropped 3 bases and J dropped 3 bases, with 9 bases sitting between them. In germline, CDR1 is SNHLY, CDR2 FYNNEI. Filled out from reference TRBV2 and TRBJ1-5, the complete variable domain reads EPEVTQTPSHQVTQMGQEVILRCVPISNHLYFYWYRQILGQKVEFLVSFYNNEISEKSEIFDDQFSVERPDGSNFTLKIRSTKLEDSAMYFCASSEVTNNQPQHFGDGTRLSIL.

On this clone: One junction end disagrees with the germline gene, perhaps due to a read error. J is TRBJ2-1 and V is TRBV18; D is undetermined. CDR3 length: 15 amino acids. CDR1 is KGHSH, CDR2 LQKENI, per germline. The DNA for the CDR3 is TGTGCCAGCTCTCCACCGACCGTGACCTACAATGAGCAGTTCTTC. It encodes CASSPPTVTYNEQFF.

This chain connects TRBV4-3 to TRBJ1-2, with D hard to call. Trimming stripped 2 bases from V and 0 bases from J, with 13 bases between. CDR1 is LGHNA, CDR2 YSLEER, per germline. The CDR3 runs 16 residues. CDR3 coding DNA: TGCGCCAGCAGCCAACTTCCCTCCTCAGCTAACTATGGCTACACCTTC. Protein sequence: CASSQLPSSANYGYTF.

V and J are TRBV11-2 and TRBJ1-1, with 10 bases that match TRBD1. V lost 5 bases and J lost 1; bases outside the gene matches: 7. The CDR3 contains 16 residues. Germline V gives CDR1 SGHAT, CDR2 FQNNGV. The CDR3 DNA reads TGTGCCAGCAGCCCTCTGACAGGGGGCGAGAACACTGAAGCTTTCTTT. Protein product: CASSPLTGGENTEAFF.

The chain joins TRBV14 to TRBJ1-4; 9 bases are shared with TRBD1. The germline CDR1 and CDR2 sequences are SGHDN and FVKESK. There are 12 residues in the CDR3. Unmatched junction bases numbered 3, after V lost 5 bases and J lost 11 bases. The CDR3 region is CASSGDRVKLFF. As DNA, the CDR3 is TGTGCCAGCAGCGGGGACAGGGTGAAACTGTTTTTT. Variable domain in full (rest from reference TRBV14 and TRBJ1-4): EAGVTQFPSHSVIEKGQTVTLRCDPISGHDNLYWYRRVMGKEIKFLLHFVKESKQDESGMPNNRFLAERTGGTYSTLKVQPAELEDSGVYFCASSGDRVKLFFGSGTQLSVL.

This rearrangement joins TRBV7-2 to TRBJ1-4; 10 positions agree with TRBD1. Germline lookup yields CDR1 SGHTA and CDR2 FQGNSA. V shed 4 bases, J shed 12 bases, and the junction held 14 bases outside the gene matches. CDR3 length equals 16 residues. For the CDR3, the DNA is TGTGCCAGCAGCTCACTCCCCGGGACAGGGGTAGGGGAACTGTTTTTT. Translated: CASSSLPGTGVGELFF.

This clone was picked up one time. The chain links TRBV15 to TRBJ1-2; D ambiguous. Germline V gives CDR1 LNHNV, CDR2 YYDKDF (reference sequence). V was cut by 0 bases and J by 2 bases, with 10 bases left in between. This CDR3 has 15 amino acids. CDR3 DNA: TGTGCCACCAGCAGAGATCTTGGGTCCAACTATGGCTACACCTTC. Translating gives CATSRDLGSNYGYTF.

This clone has more than one count but fewer than ten. The chain has TRBV5-1 and TRBJ1-3; no reliable D call. This CDR3 region has 13 residues. V was cut by 4 bases and J by 2 bases, with 7 bases left in between. Germline V gives CDR1 SGHRS, CDR2 YFSETQ. The CDR3, as DNA: TGCGCCAGCAGCAGCACAACTGGAAACACCATATATTTT. This sequence encodes CASSSTTGNTIYF.

This chain joins TRBV5-1 and TRBJ1-3; D gene uncertain. The CDR3 length is 14 residues. The V end lost 0 bases, the J end lost 4 bases, and 8 bases lay between the germline ends. CDR1 is SGHRS, CDR2 YFSETQ, per germline. This CDR3 reads CASSLGPEGNTIYF. The CDR3 DNA is TGCGCCAGCAGCTTGGGCCCGGAAGGAAACACCATATATTTT.

This clone is a singleton in its sample. CDR3 nucleotide sequence: TGTGCCAGCAGCTTACTAACGGACAGGCTGTTTTTT. Translated, it gives CASSLLTDRLFF. The chain combines TRBV6-1 with TRBJ1-4; 7 bases are shared with TRBD1. Germline loops: CDR1 MNHNS, CDR2 SASEGT. There are 12 residues in the CDR3. Trimming removed 6 bases from V and 14 bases from J; junction bases left unmatched: 9.

The chain uses TRBV19 and TRBJ2-2; TRBD2 agrees at 11 bases. The V segment lost 5 bases and the J segment 3 bases; nucleotides outside the gene matches: 5. This CDR3 comprises 16 residues. The germline V gene encodes CDR1 LNHDA and CDR2 SQIVND (reference sequence). This CDR3 is CASSVLAGGYTGELFF. The CDR3, as DNA: TGTGCCAGTAGTGTTCTAGCGGGGGGTTACACCGGGGAGCTGTTTTTT.

The rearrangement joins TRBV30 to TRBJ1-2; D not certain. Looked up from germline, CDR1 is GTSNPN and CDR2 is SVGIG (reference sequence). This CDR3 is built from 14 residues. Trimming pared 3 bases from V and 7 bases from J, leaving 18 bases between. The CDR3: CAWRIRGILSGYTF. In DNA, the CDR3 is TGTGCCTGGAGGATTCGTGGGATTTTGAGTGGCTACACCTTC.

The genes are TRBV18 and TRBJ1-1, with D hard to call. Germline CDR1 and CDR2: KGHSH and LQKENI. The CDR3 has 13 amino acids. Trimming shortened V by 6 bases and J by 1 base, and 9 bases separated the two germline ends. The CDR3 region is CASSFSTNTEAFF. CDR3 nucleotide sequence: TGTGCCAGCTCGTTTTCCACGAACACTGAAGCTTTCTTT.

V and J are TRBV5-6 and TRBJ2-7; D is perhaps TRBD1 or TRBD2 (5 bases each). Looked up from germline, CDR1 is SGHDT and CDR2 is YYEEEE. The CDR3 is 13 amino acids. V lost 4 bases, J lost 3 bases, and 11 bases lay in between. The chain's CDR3 is CASSTGTLYEQYF. CDR3 nucleotides: TGTGCCAGCAGCACCGGGACCCTCTACGAGCAGTACTTC.

The rearrangement joins TRBV6-6 to TRBJ2-5, with D perhaps TRBD2 (5 bases). The CDR3 has 16 amino acids. Germline assignment: CDR1 MNHNY and CDR2 SVGAGI (reference sequence). Between the trimmed V and J ends, which lost 2 bases and 5 bases, there was a span of 18 bases. CDR3 region: CASSYRGRSSGETQYF. DNA of the CDR3: TGTGCCAGCAGTTACCGAGGGCGATCGTCCGGGGAGACCCAGTACTTC.

The V call is TRBV27, the J call TRBJ2-1; no definite D call. This CDR3 has 12 residues. Per germline, CDR1 MNHEY and CDR2 SMNVEV (reference sequence). Trimming removed 8 bases at V and 7 bases at J, with 12 bases between. The CDR3 here is CASSRIGNEQFF. The CDR3 DNA sequence: TGTGCCAGCTCCCGCATAGGGAATGAGCAGTTCTTC.

The rearrangement joins TRBV19 to TRBJ2-5, with D maybe TRBD2 (5 bases). Per the germline V gene, CDR1 is LNHDA and CDR2 is SQIVND (reference sequence). Trimming shortened V by 6 bases and J by 5 bases, and 19 bases separated the two germline ends. The CDR3 totals 15 residues. CDR3 nucleotides: TGTGCCAGTAGGCTCACCCCTTCGGGGTGGGAGACCCAGTACTTC. It yields the protein CASRLTPSGWETQYF.

V gene TRBV7-2 combines with J gene TRBJ1-3, with D perhaps TRBD1 (6 bases). Per germline, CDR1 SGHTA and CDR2 FQGNSA. Between the trimmed V and J ends, which lost 3 bases and 4 bases, there was a span of 13 bases. This CDR3 has 15 residues. CDR3 loop: CASSLQGLSGNTIYF. The CDR3 nucleotides read TGTGCCAGCAGCTTGCAGGGGCTTTCAGGAAACACCATATATTTT.

The V call is TRBV11-2, the J call TRBJ1-1; D call uncertain. The V gene lost 0 bases and the J gene lost 4 bases, with 12 bases spanning the gap. Germline CDR1 is SGHAT and CDR2 is FQNNGV. CDR3 length: 15 residues. CDR3 protein: CASSLDLGTLTEAFF. The CDR3 DNA reads as TGTGCCAGCAGCTTAGATCTCGGCACGCTCACTGAAGCTTTCTTT.

CDR3 bases: TGTGCCAGCAGCAGGGCCTCCTACAATGAGCAGTTCTTC. Amino acid sequence: CASSRASYNEQFF. The rearrangement joins TRBV25-1 to TRBJ2-1, with a weak D call TRBD1 (5 bases). CDR1 is MGHDK and CDR2 is SYGVNS in the germline V gene. The CDR3 extends over 13 amino acids. V was trimmed by 6 bases and J by 0 bases, leaving 6 bases between them.

The genes are TRBV2 and TRBJ1-1; D may be TRBD1 (6 bases). V lost 11 bases to trimming and J lost 4 bases, with 17 bases between them. The CDR3 is 13 residues long. In germline, CDR1 is SNHLY, CDR2 FYNNEI. CDR3 DNA: TGTGCCGGAAGGGGGGGACGGGGCACTGAAGCTTTCTTT. Translated, it gives CAGRGGRGTEAFF. Using reference TRBV2 and TRBJ1-1 for the parts outside the CDR3, the full variable domain is EPEVTQTPSHQVTQMGQEVILRCVPISNHLYFYWYRQILGQKVEFLVSFYNNEISEKSEIFDDQFSVERPDGSNFTLKIRSTKLEDSAMYFCAGRGGRGTEAFFGQGTRLTVV.

The chain carries TRBV5-1 and TRBJ2-2, with TRBD2 identical over 7 bases. J lost 5 bases, V lost 7 bases, and 20 bases had no gene match. This CDR3 has 18 residues. Looked up from germline, CDR1 is SGHRS and CDR2 is YFSETQ. CDR3 region: CASASTPTSAQETGELFF. In DNA form, the CDR3 reads TGCGCCAGCGCCTCAACGCCAACTAGCGCCCAAGAGACCGGGGAGCTGTTTTTT.

The rearrangement links TRBV2 to TRBJ1-1; D is uncertain. The CDR3 runs 15 residues. Trimming shortened V by 1 base and J by 1 base, and 10 bases separated the two germline ends. The germline CDR1 and CDR2 sequences are SNHLY and FYNNEI. The CDR3, as DNA: TGTGCCAGCAGTGAAGGGGTGGTTGCGAACACTGAAGCTTTCTTT. Amino acid sequence: CASSEGVVANTEAFF.

CDR3 loop: CATSWTGGPLNDEQYF. The CDR3 nucleotides are TGTGCCACCAGTTGGACAGGGGGTCCCCTAAATGACGAGCAGTACTTC. The chain combines TRBV15 with TRBJ2-7; 10 nucleotides line up with TRBD1. Germline V lookup: CDR1 LNHNV, CDR2 YYDKDF (reference sequence). The CDR3 sequence is 16 residues long. V gave up 6 bases and J gave up 5 bases; unmatched junction bases: 13. The full variable domain, its missing parts supplied by reference TRBV15 and TRBJ2-7, is DAMVIQNPRYQVTQFGKPVTLSCSQTLNHNVMYWYQQKSSQAPKLLFHYYDKDFNNEADTPDNFQSRRPNTSFCFLDIRSPGLGDTAMYLCATSWTGGPLNDEQYFGPGTRLTVT.

In its sample, this clone was seen a few times. J is TRBJ1-1 and V is TRBV27, with unresolved D. V gave up 0 bases and J gave up 0 bases, with 8 bases separating them. This CDR3 comprises 15 residues. The germline gives CDR1 MNHEY, CDR2 SMNVEV (reference sequence). DNA for the CDR3: TGTGCCAGCAGTTTATCGCCCACCATGAACACTGAAGCTTTCTTT. Its translation is CASSLSPTMNTEAFF.

The chain has TRBV28 and TRBJ1-4; D remains ambiguous. Germline values: CDR1 MDHEN, CDR2 SYDVKM. The CDR3 is 15 amino acids. V lost 3 bases and J lost 3, with 11 bases in between. CDR3 loop: CASSFRQMANEKLFF. The CDR3 region has the DNA TGTGCCAGCAGTTTTCGACAAATGGCTAATGAAAAACTGTTTTTT.

This chain joins TRBV28 and TRBJ2-1, with 11 bases lining up with TRBD2. This CDR3 comprises 16 residues. Losses at the gene ends were 3 bases for V and 4 bases for J; bases not matched to a gene: 5. Germline V gives CDR1 MDHEN, CDR2 SYDVKM. The CDR3 protein is CASSLLLAGGYNEQFF. CDR3 bases: TGTGCCAGCAGTTTGCTCCTAGCGGGGGGTTACAATGAGCAGTTCTTC. Using reference TRBV28 and TRBJ2-1 for the parts outside the CDR3, the full variable domain is DVKVTQSSRYLVKRTGEKVFLECVQDMDHENMFWYRQDPGLGLRLIYFSYDVKMKEKGDIPEGYSVSREKKERFSLILESASTNQTSMYLCASSLLLAGGYNEQFFGPGTRLTVL.

CDR3 DNA: TGTGCCAGCAGCTTAAGGGGGCAAGAAGGGAAGCAGTTCTTC. Its protein product is CASSLRGQEGKQFF. V is TRBV7-9 and J is TRBJ2-1; 7 bases fit TRBD1. Trimming removed 2 bases from V and 11 bases from J; junction bases left unmatched: 9. Germline loops: CDR1 SEHNR, CDR2 FQNEAQ (reference sequence). The CDR3 totals 14 residues.

The V call is TRBV2, the J call TRBJ2-7; D gene unclear. V dropped 2 bases and J dropped 3 bases, with 11 bases sitting between them. The CDR3 runs 14 residues. Germline V gives CDR1 SNHLY, CDR2 FYNNEI. CDR3 DNA sequence: TGTGCCAGCAGTGAACCGGTGTGGGGCTACGAGCAGTACTTC. It yields the protein CASSEPVWGYEQYF.

V is TRBV29-1 and J is TRBJ2-3, with unresolved D. The CDR3 covers 14 residues. Per the germline V gene, CDR1 is SQVTM and CDR2 is ANQGSEA. The V gene lost 7 bases and the J gene lost 5 bases, with 19 bases spanning the gap. The CDR3 protein is CSESTGFNGDTQYF. In nucleotides, the CDR3 is TGCAGCGAATCTACTGGGTTTAACGGAGATACGCAGTATTTT.

This chain joins TRBV27 and TRBJ1-4; the D is unclear. Trimming pared 1 base from V and 1 base from J, leaving 13 bases between. The CDR3 has 17 amino acids. CDR1 and CDR2 (germline): MNHEY, SMNVEV (reference sequence). DNA of the CDR3: TGTGCCAGCAGTTTATATCTGGTCGGAGGAACTAATGAAAAACTGTTTTTT. It codes for CASSLYLVGGTNEKLFF.

The chain is built from TRBV6-5 and TRBJ1-2; D not certain. Trimming took off 0 bases at V and 2 bases at J, with 1 base between the two ends. Germline V gives CDR1 MNHEY, CDR2 SVGAGI. This CDR3 comprises 12 residues. The CDR3 region has the DNA TGTGCCAGCAGTTACTCCAACTATGGCTACACCTTC. Residues: CASSYSNYGYTF.